A single TCR beta chain is shown here with its context. Its antigen is still unknown. Base qualities are not recorded, but no much larger clone differs from it by a single base. The data originate from a study of blood T cells in healthy people across ages (dated by TCRdb to the mid-2010s). Background for the entire study: Template switching captured roughly one uniquely barcoded TCR beta cDNA molecule per two T cells in model experiments. The study measured age-related changes in TCR beta repertoire diversity using deep sequencing normalized with unique cDNA molecular identifiers. Four age groups were formed from the donors: young (average approximately 15 years), middle-aged (approximately 42), aged (approximately 60) and long-lived (less than 85). To avoid experimental bias, donors of different ages were distributed randomly across sequencing lanes. Using the same blood draw, the study looked at two additional independent replicas of 1 million unique cDNA reads for two donors, one aged 18 to 30 and the other aged 80 or older.

Donors were 39 systemically healthy Caucasian individuals from Russia aged roughly 6 to 100 years. Approximately 9.3 milliliters of peripheral blood were collected from each donor into EDTA-treated Vacutainer tubes. Ficoll-Paque density-gradient centrifugation was used to isolate PBMCs, with at least 7 million per sample. Total RNA was extracted from PBMCs with Trizol reagent, with at least 6 micrograms obtained per sample. Naive CD45RAhigh/CD27high T cell percentages were measured by flow cytometry on a PBMC aliquot from every donor. The library was prepared using 5' RACE. Sequencing was carried out with an Illumina HiSeq 2500. The second PCR ran for roughly 7 to 12 cycles and used a J-beta primer mix along with a sample-barcoded 5' primer. Each TCR beta cDNA molecule received a unique molecular identifier from a template-switch 5' adaptor carrying 12 random nucleotides. Each sample yielded at least 3 million CDR3-containing paired-end reads. First-strand cDNA synthesis was performed from all RNA using the Mint cDNA synthesis kit, with priming by a TRBC-specific oligonucleotide. Following uracil-DNA glycosylase treatment, a first 18-cycle PCR with universal primers M1SS and BC2_uni_R was performed on all cDNA. From the authors' description of their analysis: Each sample was normalized by randomly selecting 1 million high-quality reads, each carrying a distinct molecular identifier. Reads with shared molecular identifiers were discarded instead of being binned into consensus sequences. CDR3 identification, clonotype clustering and error correction used MiTCR with a Q25 quality threshold and the strictest error-elimination algorithm. A nonparametric unseen species model with Euler transformation was used to estimate a lower bound on total TCR beta diversity. TCRdb reworked the public reads: Q25 trimming with fastp, MiXCR clone assembly, productive beta chains retained. Identical CDR3 proteins give one entry, which carries the most common genes and DNA. It is TCRdb's table, rather than the study itself, that gives the V and J calls and clone size. The sample table contains over a million distinct CDR3 sequences; only one count was recorded for around 42% of them. The ten largest clones take up roughly 7.9% of the sample.

Including the terminal cysteine and phenylalanine, the CDR3 comprises 15 residues. Solely the CDR3 DNA is kept, with 45 bases framed from the first base. The germline V gene encodes CDR1 DFQATT and CDR2 SNEGSKA (reference sequence). Trimming at the junction amounts to 3 bases on V and 3 bases on J, and the germline ends lie 18 bases apart. What the study reported, not specific to this receptor: Estimates of total diversity based on one million sequenced T cells were regarded as lower bounds and as underestimates. Bulk unsorted PBMC profiling prevented conclusive comparison of naive and antigen-experienced compartments. Because donor CMV infection status was unknown, age-related changes in expanded clonotypes were potentially confounded. Compared with the aged group, the long-lived group had more naive CD4+ T cells, fewer expanded clones and increased TCR diversity, suggesting age selection. There was a strong correlation between observed TCR beta diversity and the percentage of naive T cells measured by flow cytometry. As age increased, observed TCR beta diversity per million T cells dropped in a roughly linear way, and a significant reduction was already evident by age roughly 36.

The specimen was blood. The chain employs TRBV20-1 and TRBJ2-7; the D gene is possibly TRBD2, with 6 bases matching. The receptor comes from a woman between 18 and 30 years old in good health. The DNA sequence follows: TGCAGTGCTAGGGTTCTTCTAGCGACTTACTACGAGCAGTACTTC. This encodes CSARVLLATYYEQYF.